This T cell receptor beta chain was retrieved from a study of blood T cell repertoires in COVID-19. Across the study: Collection of acute and convalescent COVID-19 samples took place in the United States, Italy and Spain.

Per the original methods: How many nucleated cells were present was estimated from reference gene primer amplification. The repertoire was sequenced with immunoSEQ multiplex PCR; TCRdb's copy has only in-frame clones and lacks some. V, J and clone size are taken as reported in that table, and D and trimming were inferred from the DNA itself. This sample yields some 140,000 clones, of which around 87% are seen a single time; about 2.5% belongs to the top ten. The CDR3 runs 16 residues. The V gene end was trimmed by 0 bases and the J gene end by 3 bases; junction bases not matched to a gene: 3. CDR1 is SGDLS, CDR2 YYNGEE, per germline.

This receptor was identified in a man in his forties or fifties with active COVID-19. The chain links TRBV9 to TRBJ2-1; 10 bases fit TRBD2. The material sequenced was peripheral blood. The chain's CDR3 is CASSVGSGGRYNEQFF. In DNA, the CDR3 is TGTGCCAGCAGCGTAGGTAGCGGGGGGCGCTACAATGAGCAGTTCTTC.